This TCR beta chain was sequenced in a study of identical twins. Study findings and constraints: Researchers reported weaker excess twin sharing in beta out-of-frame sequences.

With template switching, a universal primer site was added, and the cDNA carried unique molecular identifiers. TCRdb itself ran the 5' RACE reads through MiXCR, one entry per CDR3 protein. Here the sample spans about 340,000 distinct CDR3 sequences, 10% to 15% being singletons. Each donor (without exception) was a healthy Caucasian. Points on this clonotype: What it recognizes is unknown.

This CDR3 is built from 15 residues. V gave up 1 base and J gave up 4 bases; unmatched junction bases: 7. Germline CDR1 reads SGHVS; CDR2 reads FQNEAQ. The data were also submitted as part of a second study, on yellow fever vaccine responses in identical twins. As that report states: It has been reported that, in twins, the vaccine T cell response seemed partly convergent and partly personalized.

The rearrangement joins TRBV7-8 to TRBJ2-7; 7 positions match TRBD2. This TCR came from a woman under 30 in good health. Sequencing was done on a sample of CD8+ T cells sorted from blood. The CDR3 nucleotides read TGTGCCAGCAGCTTAGGTCTAGCGGCCATTTACGAGCAGTACTTC. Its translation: CASSLGLAAIYEQYF. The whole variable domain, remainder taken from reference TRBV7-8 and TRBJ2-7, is GAGVSQSPRYKVAKRGQDVALRCDPISGHVSLFWYQQALGQGPEFLTYFQNEAQLDKSGLPSDRFFAERPEGSVSTLKIQRTQQEDSAVYLCASSLGLAAIYEQYFGPGTRLTVT.